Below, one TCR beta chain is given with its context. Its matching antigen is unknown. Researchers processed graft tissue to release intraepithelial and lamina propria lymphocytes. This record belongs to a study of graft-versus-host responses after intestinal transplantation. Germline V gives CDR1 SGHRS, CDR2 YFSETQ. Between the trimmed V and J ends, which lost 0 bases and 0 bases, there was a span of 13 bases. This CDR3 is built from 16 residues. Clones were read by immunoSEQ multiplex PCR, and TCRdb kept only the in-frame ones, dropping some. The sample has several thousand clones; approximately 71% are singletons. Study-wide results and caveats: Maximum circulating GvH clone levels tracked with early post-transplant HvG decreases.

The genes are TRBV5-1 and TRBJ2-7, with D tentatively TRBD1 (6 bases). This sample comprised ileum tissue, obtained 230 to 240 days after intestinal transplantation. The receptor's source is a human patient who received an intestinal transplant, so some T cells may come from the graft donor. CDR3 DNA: TGCGCCAGCAGCTTGGCTTATCAGGGGTCCTCCTACGAGCAGTACTTC. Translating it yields CASSLAYQGSSYEQYF.